The source of this T cell receptor beta chain is a study of T cells in narcolepsy. Turning to the study itself: Enrolled donors included narcolepsy type 1 or type 2 patients and healthy controls.

Study-level points and caveats: No autoreactive T cell clone sequences appeared in some memory CD4+ repertoires.

The repertoire was sequenced with immunoSEQ multiplex PCR; TCRdb's copy has only in-frame clones and lacks some. The table includes fewer than 35,000 clones, approximately 80% detected once. As regards this clone: Its antigen is still unknown.

This CDR3 is built from 15 residues. V was shortened by 6 bases and J by 2 bases, with 15 bases between the two germline ends. Per germline, CDR1 SGHRS and CDR2 YFSETQ. The receptor comes from a human donor with narcolepsy. This chain uses TRBV5-1 with TRBJ2-1; D may be TRBD1 or TRBD2 (5 bases each). Sequenced material: CD45RA- memory CD4+ T cells from PBMCs. The CDR3: CASTRGAPPYNEQFF. The CDR3 region has the DNA TGCGCCAGCACCCGAGGGGCGCCCCCCTACAATGAGCAGTTCTTC.